The entry below gives a single T cell receptor beta chain sequence along with its context. Its cognate antigen is unknown. Its ends do not fully match the called genes, so a read error is possible. Additional DNA sequences in this sample encode the identical CDR3. This record belongs to a study of cytomegalovirus exposure and HLA in healthy donors. Regarding the study as a whole: Later analysis showed most CMV-associated TCR beta chains appearing HLA-restricted. Per published accounts, TCR beta sequences correctly predicted the HLA-A and HLA-B alleles of most subjects.

PCR employed 60 Vbeta and 13 Jbeta primers. TCRdb's copy holds only in-frame clones and misses some; the assay was immunoSEQ multiplex PCR. In the table there are some 120,000 clones, over 60% of which are singletons. CDR3 length: 15 amino acids. Germline values: CDR1 LNHNV, CDR2 YYDKDF (reference sequence). The TCR originated in a human donor in good health. The sequenced sample was PBMCs. The chain recombines TRBV15 with TRBJ1-6, with 8 bases identical to TRBD1. The CDR3 DNA reads TGTGCCACCAGCAGAGGGACAGGGTGGAATTCGCCCCTCCACTTT. Amino acid sequence: CATSRGTGWNSPLHF.